Sequencing of this T cell receptor beta chain was carried out in a study of Graves' ophthalmopathy and Graves' hyperthyroidism. Amplification targeted the TCR beta CDR3 regions, with RNA transcripts as the source material. RT-PCR with HTBI primers came first, then second-round multiplex PCR. Via MiXCR, TCRdb re-called the multiplex PCR reads, giving one row per CDR3 protein. The repertoire holds 170,000 or so distinct CDR3 sequences, over 35% seen once, with 5.8% in the top ten. The CDR3 is made up of 13 amino acids. CDR1 is DFQATT and CDR2 is SNEGSKA in the germline V gene (reference sequence). V lost 0 bases to trimming and J lost 0 bases, with 5 bases between them.

Sequencing input: peripheral blood. This clonotype was obtained from a middle-aged woman with Graves' ophthalmopathy. V and J are TRBV20-1 and TRBJ1-1; D gene unclear. CDR3 protein: CSAREGLNTEAFF. In DNA, the CDR3 is TGCAGTGCTAGAGAAGGGTTGAACACTGAAGCTTTCTTT.